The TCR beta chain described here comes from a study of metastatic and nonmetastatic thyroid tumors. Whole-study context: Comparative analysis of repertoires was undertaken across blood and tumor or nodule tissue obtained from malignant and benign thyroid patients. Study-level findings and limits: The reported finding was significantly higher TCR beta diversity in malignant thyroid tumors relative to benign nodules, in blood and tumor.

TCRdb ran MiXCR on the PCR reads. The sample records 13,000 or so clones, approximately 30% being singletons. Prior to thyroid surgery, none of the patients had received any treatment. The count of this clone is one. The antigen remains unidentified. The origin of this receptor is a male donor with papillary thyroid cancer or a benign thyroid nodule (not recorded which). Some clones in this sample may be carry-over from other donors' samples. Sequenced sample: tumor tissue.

This CDR3 is CASSLDQTNTEAFF. CDR3 DNA sequence: TGCGCCAGCAGCTTGGACCAGACTAACACTGAAGCTTTCTTT. J is TRBJ1-1 and V is TRBV5-1; D is uncertain. CDR3 length: 14 amino acids. CDR1 is SGHRS and CDR2 is YFSETQ in the germline V gene. The V and J ends lost 0 bases and 2 bases respectively, with 8 bases between them.